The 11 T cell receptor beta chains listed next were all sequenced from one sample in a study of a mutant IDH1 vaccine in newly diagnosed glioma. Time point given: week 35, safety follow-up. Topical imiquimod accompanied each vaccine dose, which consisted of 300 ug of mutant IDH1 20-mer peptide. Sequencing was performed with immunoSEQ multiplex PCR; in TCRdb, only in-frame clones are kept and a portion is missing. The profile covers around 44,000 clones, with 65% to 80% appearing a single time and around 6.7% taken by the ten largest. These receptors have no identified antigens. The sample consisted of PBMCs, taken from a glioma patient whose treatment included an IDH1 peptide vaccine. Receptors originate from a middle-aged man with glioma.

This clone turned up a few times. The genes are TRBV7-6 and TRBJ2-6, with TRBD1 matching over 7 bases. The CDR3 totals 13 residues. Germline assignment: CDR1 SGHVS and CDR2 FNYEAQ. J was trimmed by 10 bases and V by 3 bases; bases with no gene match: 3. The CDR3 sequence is CASSFQQGNVLTF. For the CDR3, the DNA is TGTGCCAGCAGCTTCCAACAGGGGAACGTCCTGACTTTC.

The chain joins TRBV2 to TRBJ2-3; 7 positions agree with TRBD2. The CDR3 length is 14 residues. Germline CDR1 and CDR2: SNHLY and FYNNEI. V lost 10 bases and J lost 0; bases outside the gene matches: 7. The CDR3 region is CATRPSGSTDTQYF. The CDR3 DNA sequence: TGTGCCACCCGGCCTAGCGGTAGCACAGATACGCAGTATTTT.

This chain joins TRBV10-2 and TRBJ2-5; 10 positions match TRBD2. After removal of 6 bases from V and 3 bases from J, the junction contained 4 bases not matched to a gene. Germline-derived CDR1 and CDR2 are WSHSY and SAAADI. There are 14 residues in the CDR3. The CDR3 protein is CASRERGGKETQYF. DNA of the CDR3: TGCGCCAGCAGAGAGCGGGGGGGAAAAGAGACCCAGTACTTC.

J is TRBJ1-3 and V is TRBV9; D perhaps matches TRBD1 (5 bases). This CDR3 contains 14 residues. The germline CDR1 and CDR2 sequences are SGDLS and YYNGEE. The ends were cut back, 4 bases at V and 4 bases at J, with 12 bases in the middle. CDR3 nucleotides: TGTGCCAGCAGCCCCGATGGGGCAGGAAACACCATATATTTT. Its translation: CASSPDGAGNTIYF. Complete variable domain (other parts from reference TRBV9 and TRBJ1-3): DSGVTQTPKHLITATGQRVTLRCSPRSGDLSVYWYQQSLDQGLQFLIQYYNGEERAKGNILERFSAQQFPDLHSELNLSSLELGDSALYFCASSPDGAGNTIYFGEGSWLTVV.

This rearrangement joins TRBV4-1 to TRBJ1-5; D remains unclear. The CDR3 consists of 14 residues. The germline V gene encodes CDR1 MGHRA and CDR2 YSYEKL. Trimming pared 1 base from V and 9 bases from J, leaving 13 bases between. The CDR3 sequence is CASSQVPGEGPQHF. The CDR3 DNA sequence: TGCGCCAGCAGCCAAGTCCCGGGAGAAGGGCCCCAGCATTTT.

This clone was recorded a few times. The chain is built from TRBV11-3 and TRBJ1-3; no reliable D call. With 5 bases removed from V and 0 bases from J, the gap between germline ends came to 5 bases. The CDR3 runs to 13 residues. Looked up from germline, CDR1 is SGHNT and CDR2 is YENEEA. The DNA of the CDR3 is TGTGCCAGCAGCGCCGACTCTGGAAACACCATATATTTT. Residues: CASSADSGNTIYF.

The CDR3 is CAIRSRGVGSSGATYEQYF. DNA of the CDR3: TGTGCCATCAGATCCCGGGGGGTAGGGTCTAGCGGGGCTACCTACGAGCAGTACTTC. The V and J genes are TRBV10-3 and TRBJ2-7; 9 positions match TRBD2. V shed 6 bases, J shed 2 bases, and the junction held 20 bases outside the gene matches. The germline CDR1 and CDR2 sequences are ENHRY and SYGVKD. The CDR3 loop spans 19 amino acids.

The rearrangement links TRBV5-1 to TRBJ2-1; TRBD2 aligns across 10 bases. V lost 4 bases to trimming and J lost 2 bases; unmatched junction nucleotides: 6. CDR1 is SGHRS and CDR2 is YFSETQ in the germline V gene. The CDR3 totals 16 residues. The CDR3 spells CASSGGAGGPYNEQFF. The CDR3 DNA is TGCGCCAGCAGCGGTGGAGCGGGGGGGCCCTACAATGAGCAGTTCTTC.

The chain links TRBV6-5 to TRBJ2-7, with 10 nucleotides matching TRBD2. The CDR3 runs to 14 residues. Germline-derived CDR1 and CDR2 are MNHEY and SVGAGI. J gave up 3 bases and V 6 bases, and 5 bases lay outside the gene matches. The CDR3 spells CASRNPSGGYEQYF. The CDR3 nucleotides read TGTGCCAGCAGGAACCCTAGCGGGGGCTACGAGCAGTACTTC.

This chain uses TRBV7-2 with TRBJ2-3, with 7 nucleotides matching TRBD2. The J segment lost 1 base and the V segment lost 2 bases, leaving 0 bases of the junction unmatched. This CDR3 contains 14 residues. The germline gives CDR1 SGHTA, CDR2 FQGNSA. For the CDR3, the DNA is TGTGCCAGCAGCTTAAGCGGGGGCACAGATACGCAGTATTTT. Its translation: CASSLSGGTDTQYF.

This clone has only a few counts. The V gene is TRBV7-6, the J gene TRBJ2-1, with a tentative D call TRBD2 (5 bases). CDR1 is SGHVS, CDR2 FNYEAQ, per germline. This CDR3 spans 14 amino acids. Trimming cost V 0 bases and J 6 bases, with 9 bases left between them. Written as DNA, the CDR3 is TGTGCCAGCAGCTTAGCTTCCGGGGTCAATGAGCAGTTCTTC. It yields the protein CASSLASGVNEQFF.